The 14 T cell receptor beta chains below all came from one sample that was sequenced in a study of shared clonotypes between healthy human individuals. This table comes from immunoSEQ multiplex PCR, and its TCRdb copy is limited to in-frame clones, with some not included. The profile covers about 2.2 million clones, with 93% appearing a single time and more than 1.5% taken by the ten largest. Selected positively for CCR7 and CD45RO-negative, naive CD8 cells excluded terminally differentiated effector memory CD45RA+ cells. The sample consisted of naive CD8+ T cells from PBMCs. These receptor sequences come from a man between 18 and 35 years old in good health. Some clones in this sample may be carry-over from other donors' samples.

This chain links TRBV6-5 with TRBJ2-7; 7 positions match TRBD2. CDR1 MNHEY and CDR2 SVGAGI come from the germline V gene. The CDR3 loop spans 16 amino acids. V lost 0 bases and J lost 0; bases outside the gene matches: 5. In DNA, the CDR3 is TGTGCCAGCAGTTACTCGGGGGGGAGCGTCTCCTACGAGCAGTACTTC. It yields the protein CASSYSGGSVSYEQYF.

This chain's CDR3 is CASSLASDTKNEQFF. The CDR3 DNA sequence: TGTGCCAGCAGCTTAGCGTCAGATACGAAAAATGAGCAGTTCTTC. The chain is built from TRBV7-9 and TRBJ2-1, with unresolved D. CDR1 and CDR2 (germline): SEHNR, FQNEAQ (reference sequence). This CDR3 spans 15 amino acids. V was trimmed by 0 bases and J by 7 bases, leaving 13 bases between them.

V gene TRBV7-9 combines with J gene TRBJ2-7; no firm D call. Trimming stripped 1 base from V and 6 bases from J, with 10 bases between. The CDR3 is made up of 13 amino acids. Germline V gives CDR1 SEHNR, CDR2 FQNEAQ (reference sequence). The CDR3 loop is CASSLDPQVEQYF. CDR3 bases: TGTGCCAGCAGCTTAGACCCCCAGGTCGAGCAGTACTTC.

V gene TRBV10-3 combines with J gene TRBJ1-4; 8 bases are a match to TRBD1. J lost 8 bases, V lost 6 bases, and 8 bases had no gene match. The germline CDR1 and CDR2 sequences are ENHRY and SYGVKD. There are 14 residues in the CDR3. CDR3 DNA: TGTGCCATCAGGCCGGACAGGGAGGGCGAAAAACTGTTTTTT. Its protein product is CAIRPDREGEKLFF.

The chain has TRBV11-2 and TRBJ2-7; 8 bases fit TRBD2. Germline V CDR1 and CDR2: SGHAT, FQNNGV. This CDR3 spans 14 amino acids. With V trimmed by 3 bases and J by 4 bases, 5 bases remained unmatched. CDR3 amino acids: CASSFGAGAYEQYF. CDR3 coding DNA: TGTGCCAGCAGCTTTGGAGCGGGAGCATACGAGCAGTACTTC.

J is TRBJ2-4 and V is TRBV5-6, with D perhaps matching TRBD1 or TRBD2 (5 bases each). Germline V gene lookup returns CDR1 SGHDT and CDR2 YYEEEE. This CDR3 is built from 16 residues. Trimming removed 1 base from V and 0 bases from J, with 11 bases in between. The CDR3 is CASSLWGSLAKNIQYF. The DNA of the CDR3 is TGTGCCAGCAGCTTGTGGGGGAGTCTAGCCAAAAACATTCAGTACTTC.

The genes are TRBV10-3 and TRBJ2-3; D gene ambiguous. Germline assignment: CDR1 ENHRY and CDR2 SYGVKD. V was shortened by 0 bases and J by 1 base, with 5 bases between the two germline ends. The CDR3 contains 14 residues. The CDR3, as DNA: TGTGCCATCAGTGAGTCGCTGCGCACAGATACGCAGTATTTT. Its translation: CAISESLRTDTQYF.

The DNA of the CDR3 is TGCGCCAGCAGCCAAGTACGGGGGGTAAATGAGCAGTTCTTC. This codes for CASSQVRGVNEQFF. The V and J genes are TRBV4-3 and TRBJ2-1; 7 nucleotides match TRBD2. The germline V gene has CDR1 LGHNA and CDR2 YSLEER. The length of the CDR3 is 14 residues. Trimming took 1 base from V and 7 from J; bases not matched to a gene: 4.

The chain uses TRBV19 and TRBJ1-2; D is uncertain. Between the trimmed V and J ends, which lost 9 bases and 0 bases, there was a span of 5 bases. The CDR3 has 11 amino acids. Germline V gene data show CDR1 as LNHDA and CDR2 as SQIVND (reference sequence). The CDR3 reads CASDSNYGYTF. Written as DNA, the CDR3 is TGTGCCAGCGACTCTAACTATGGCTACACCTTC.

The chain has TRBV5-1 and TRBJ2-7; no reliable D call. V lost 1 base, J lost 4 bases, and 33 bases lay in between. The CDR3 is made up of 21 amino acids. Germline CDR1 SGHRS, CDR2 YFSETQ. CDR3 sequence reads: CASSLFPPTSDWLGTSYEQYF. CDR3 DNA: TGCGCCAGCAGCTTGTTCCCGCCGACGTCAGACTGGCTCGGAACCTCGTACGAGCAGTACTTC.

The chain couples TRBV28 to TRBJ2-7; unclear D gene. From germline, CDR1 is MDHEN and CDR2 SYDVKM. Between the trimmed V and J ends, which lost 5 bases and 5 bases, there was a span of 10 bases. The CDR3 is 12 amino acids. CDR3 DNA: TGTGCCAGCAGTCTAAGGGTTCACGAGCAGTACTTC. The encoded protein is CASSLRVHEQYF.

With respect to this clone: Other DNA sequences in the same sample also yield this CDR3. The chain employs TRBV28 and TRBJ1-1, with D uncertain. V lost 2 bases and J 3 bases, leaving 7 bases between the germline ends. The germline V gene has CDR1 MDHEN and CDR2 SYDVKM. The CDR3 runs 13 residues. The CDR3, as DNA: TGTGCCAGCAGTTTAGCGAGGGACACTGAAGCTTTCTTT. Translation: CASSLARDTEAFF.

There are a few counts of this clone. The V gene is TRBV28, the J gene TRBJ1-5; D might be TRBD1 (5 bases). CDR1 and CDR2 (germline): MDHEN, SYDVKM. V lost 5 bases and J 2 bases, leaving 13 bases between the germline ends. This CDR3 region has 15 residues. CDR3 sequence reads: CASSDSRVGNQPQHF. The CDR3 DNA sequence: TGTGCCAGCAGTGACAGCAGGGTGGGCAATCAGCCCCAGCATTTT.

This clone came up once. The CDR3 protein is CASSKSGVFYNEQFF. The CDR3 DNA reads TGTGCCAGCAGCAAAAGCGGCGTTTTCTACAATGAGCAGTTCTTC. The J gene is TRBJ2-1, the V gene TRBV7-9, with D possibly TRBD2 on 5 matching bases. V dropped 5 bases and J dropped 3 bases, with 14 bases sitting between them. The CDR3 consists of 15 residues. In germline, CDR1 is SEHNR, CDR2 FQNEAQ (reference sequence).